Presented here are 22 T cell receptor beta chains from one specimen sequenced in a study of blood T cell repertoires in COVID-19. The method was immunoSEQ multiplex PCR; TCRdb's version includes in-frame clones alone and lacks a portion of them. Here the sample spans hundreds of thousands of clones, approximately 83% being singletons. Sequences were obtained from peripheral blood. All receptors derive from a woman younger than 45 with COVID-19, enrolled during active disease.

V and J are TRBV30 and TRBJ1-1; TRBD1 might be the D (6 bases). Germline V CDR1 and CDR2: GTSNPN, SVGIG (reference sequence). V dropped 8 bases and J dropped 4 bases, with 14 bases sitting between them. The CDR3 contains 12 residues. The CDR3 DNA sequence: TGTGCCCGTGGACAGTCGAGCACTGAAGCTTTCTTT. Protein sequence: CARGQSSTEAFF.

This chain connects TRBV28 to TRBJ2-5, with TRBD1 identical over 8 bases. J lost 5 bases, V lost 9 bases, and 11 bases had no gene match. In germline, CDR1 is MDHEN, CDR2 SYDVKM. The CDR3 length is 14 residues. The CDR3 DNA is TGTGCCAGTAAGAAGACAGGGGACATCGAGACCCAGTACTTC. Translation gives CASKKTGDIETQYF.

About this clone itself: This specimen includes other DNA sequences encoding the same CDR3. This rearrangement joins TRBV7-2 to TRBJ1-2, with D uncertain. This CDR3 is built from 11 residues. Trimming removed 4 bases from V and 8 bases from J, with 8 bases in between. Germline CDR1 SGHTA, CDR2 FQGNSA. The CDR3, as DNA: TGTGCCAGCAGCTCCCGAGGGGGCTACACCTTC. Translated, it gives CASSSRGGYTF.

J is TRBJ1-5 and V is TRBV19; D is uncertain. V was pared by 7 bases and J by 9 bases, with 7 bases between. The CDR3 runs to 10 residues. Looked up from germline, CDR1 is LNHDA and CDR2 is SQIVND (reference sequence). In nucleotides, the CDR3 is TGTGCCAGTAAGGCAGGGCCCCAGCATTTT. Translated: CASKAGPQHF.

The rearrangement uses TRBV20-1 and TRBJ2-2; 13 nucleotides line up with TRBD2. Per the germline V gene, CDR1 is DFQATT and CDR2 is SNEGSKA (reference sequence). There are 15 residues in the CDR3. With 6 bases clipped from V and 5 bases from J, the junction kept 6 bases outside the gene matches. The CDR3 DNA reads TGCAGTGCAAGTACTAGCGGGGGGGATACCGGGGAGCTGTTTTTT. Amino acids: CSASTSGGDTGELFF.

V gene TRBV7-2 combines with J gene TRBJ2-5; TRBD2 agrees at 7 bases. V lost 5 bases to trimming and J lost 4 bases; unmatched junction nucleotides: 4. CDR1 and CDR2 (germline): SGHTA, FQGNSA. The CDR3 is 13 amino acids. The CDR3 sequence is CASSPQRGETQYF. CDR3 nucleotide sequence: TGTGCCAGCAGCCCCCAGCGGGGAGAGACCCAGTACTTC.

The chain recombines TRBV7-8 with TRBJ1-2; D gene uncertain. Trimming cost V 0 bases and J 3 bases, with 5 bases left between them. The CDR3 runs 13 residues. CDR1 is SGHVS, CDR2 FQNEAQ, per germline. The CDR3 DNA is TGTGCCAGCAGCTTAGCGACTTACTATGGCTACACCTTC. Translating it yields CASSLATYYGYTF.

The chain carries TRBV9 and TRBJ2-1; TRBD1 matches 9 bases. The ends lost 5 bases at V and 5 bases at J; junction bases unmatched: 8. This CDR3 has 15 amino acids. The germline V gene encodes CDR1 SGDLS and CDR2 YYNGEE. This CDR3 reads CASSEGTGINNEQFF. CDR3 DNA: TGTGCCAGCAGTGAGGGGACAGGGATAAACAATGAGCAGTTCTTC.

The V gene is TRBV18, the J gene TRBJ1-1; TRBD1 aligns across 7 bases. V lost 3 bases to trimming and J lost 3 bases; unmatched junction nucleotides: 13. Germline loops: CDR1 KGHSH, CDR2 LQKENI. The CDR3 sequence is 17 residues long. The chain's CDR3 is CASSPYPGTAADTEAFF. CDR3 coding DNA: TGTGCCAGCTCACCCTATCCCGGGACAGCTGCGGACACTGAAGCTTTCTTT. Drawing the rest from reference TRBV18 and TRBJ1-1, the complete variable domain is NAGVMQNPRHLVRRRGQEARLRCSPMKGHSHVYWYRQLPEEGLKFMVYLQKENIIDESGMPKERFSAEFPKEGPSILRIQQVVRGDSAAYFCASSPYPGTAADTEAFFGQGTRLTVV.

This chain connects TRBV11-2 to TRBJ2-5; D is unclear. Germline V gene sequence: CDR1 SGHAT, CDR2 FQNNGV. The CDR3 runs 14 residues. V dropped 0 bases and J dropped 4 bases, with 9 bases sitting between them. Written as DNA, the CDR3 is TGTGCCAGCAGCTTAGATTCGGCAGGAGAGACCCAGTACTTC. Translation gives CASSLDSAGETQYF.

The chain uses TRBV14 and TRBJ2-3; 8 nucleotides line up with TRBD2. With V trimmed by 1 base and J by 3 bases, 6 bases remained unmatched. Germline-derived CDR1 and CDR2 are SGHDN and FVKESK. CDR3 length: 16 residues. The CDR3: CASSQVGREATDTQYF. Written as DNA, the CDR3 is TGTGCCAGCAGCCAAGTAGGGCGGGAGGCGACAGATACGCAGTATTTT.

This clone was recorded a few times. J is TRBJ1-2 and V is TRBV13; 10 bases are shared with TRBD1. Looked up from germline, CDR1 is PRHDT and CDR2 is FYEKMQ (reference sequence). This CDR3 region has 14 residues. V was clipped by 5 bases and J by 6 bases; unmatched bases: 6. The CDR3 here is CASSPKTGGDGYTF. DNA for the CDR3: TGTGCCAGCAGCCCTAAGACAGGGGGCGATGGCTACACCTTC.

The CDR3 nucleotides are TGCGCCAGCAGCCCTCGGGAACAGATTAACTATGGCTACACCTTC. Translating gives CASSPREQINYGYTF. This chain joins TRBV4-3 and TRBJ1-2; no definite D call. CDR1 and CDR2 (germline): LGHNA, YSLEER. The CDR3 sequence is 15 residues long. Trimming left V 4 bases short and J 1 base short, with 13 bases between.

The chain uses TRBV9 and TRBJ1-1; D is unresolved. Germline CDR1 is SGDLS and CDR2 is YYNGEE. The CDR3 has 15 amino acids. The V end lost 4 bases, the J end lost 6 bases, and 19 bases lay between the germline ends. The CDR3 sequence is CASSLQKLVSAEAFF. As DNA, the CDR3 is TGTGCCAGCAGCCTACAAAAACTGGTCAGCGCTGAAGCTTTCTTT.

The CDR3 is CASSPTGSTEAFF. In DNA, the CDR3 is TGTGCCAGCAGCCCGACAGGAAGCACTGAAGCTTTCTTT. This chain uses TRBV7-3 with TRBJ1-1; D possibly corresponds to TRBD1 (6 bases). The germline V gene has CDR1 SGHTA and CDR2 FQGTGA. This CDR3 contains 13 residues. Trimming stripped 5 bases from V and 4 bases from J, with 11 bases between. The full variable domain, in which reference TRBV7-3 and TRBJ1-1 provide the parts outside the CDR3, is GAGVSQTPSNKVTEKGKYVELRCDPISGHTALYWYRQSLGQGPEFLIYFQGTGAADDSGLPNDRFFAVRPEGSVSTLKIQRTERGDSAVYLCASSPTGSTEAFFGQGTRLTVV.

The chain employs TRBV25-1 and TRBJ2-3, with D unresolved. CDR1 is MGHDK and CDR2 is SYGVNS in the germline V gene. The CDR3 sequence is 15 residues long. Trimming stripped 2 bases from V and 4 bases from J, with 13 bases between. The CDR3 region has the DNA TGTGCCAGCAGTGAAGGGCTACCTCGAGCAGATACGCAGTATTTT. Residues: CASSEGLPRADTQYF.

This rearrangement joins TRBV28 to TRBJ1-2, with 9 positions matching TRBD1. Germline V lookup: CDR1 MDHEN, CDR2 SYDVKM. The CDR3 spans 13 residues. V was clipped by 7 bases and J by 4 bases; unmatched bases: 4. Here the CDR3 DNA reads TGTGCCAGCACAGGACAGGGGTTCTATGGCTACACCTTC. Translation gives CASTGQGFYGYTF.

The chain employs TRBV5-4 and TRBJ1-5; D is ambiguous. Germline V gives CDR1 SGHNT, CDR2 YYREEE (reference sequence). The V end was cut by 2 bases, the J end by 4 bases, with 16 bases between. The CDR3 runs to 16 residues. This chain's CDR3 is CASSFAAATGNQPQHF. CDR3 DNA: TGTGCCAGCAGCTTTGCGGCGGCCACCGGGAATCAGCCCCAGCATTTT.

The count of this clone is one. The CDR3 here is CASSGNRWDSGNTIYF. CDR3 coding DNA: TGTGCCAGCTCAGGAAACAGGTGGGACTCTGGAAACACCATATATTTT. V usage is TRBV18 and J usage is TRBJ1-3; D is perhaps TRBD1 (5 bases). The CDR3 covers 16 residues. From germline, CDR1 is KGHSH and CDR2 LQKENI. V was trimmed by 5 bases and J by 0 bases, leaving 14 bases between them.

The rearrangement uses TRBV19 and TRBJ2-7, with 8 bases matching TRBD1. Unmatched junction bases numbered 7, after V lost 3 bases and J lost 3 bases. The CDR3 runs 15 residues. Germline CDR1 LNHDA, CDR2 SQIVND (reference sequence). The CDR3 loop is CASSMGQGAYYEQYF. The CDR3 DNA sequence: TGTGCCAGTAGTATGGGGCAGGGGGCCTACTACGAGCAGTACTTC.

The chain is built from TRBV12-3 or TRBV12-4 and TRBJ1-1; TRBD1 aligns across 7 bases. CDR3 length: 13 residues. J lost 3 bases, V lost 7 bases, and 5 bases had no gene match. In DNA, the CDR3 is TGTGCCAGCACGACCAGGGGGTACACTGAAGCTTTCTTT. Translation: CASTTRGYTEAFF.

J is TRBJ2-1 and V is TRBV6-5; D is unresolved. CDR3 length: 12 amino acids. The ends were cut back, 8 bases at V and 4 bases at J, with 9 bases in the middle. Germline CDR1 reads MNHEY; CDR2 reads SVGAGI. The CDR3 here is CASASRYNEQFF. The CDR3 DNA reads TGTGCCAGCGCCTCTAGGTACAATGAGCAGTTCTTC.